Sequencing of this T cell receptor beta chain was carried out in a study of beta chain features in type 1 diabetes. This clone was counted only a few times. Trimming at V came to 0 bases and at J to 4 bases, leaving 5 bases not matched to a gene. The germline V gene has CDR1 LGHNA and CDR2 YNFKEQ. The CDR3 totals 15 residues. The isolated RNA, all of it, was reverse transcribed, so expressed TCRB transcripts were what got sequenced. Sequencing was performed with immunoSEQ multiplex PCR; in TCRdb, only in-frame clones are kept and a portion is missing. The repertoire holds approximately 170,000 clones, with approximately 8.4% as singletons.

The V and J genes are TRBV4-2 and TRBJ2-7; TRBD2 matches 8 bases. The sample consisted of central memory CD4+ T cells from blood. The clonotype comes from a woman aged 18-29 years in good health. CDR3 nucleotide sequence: TGTGCCAGCAGCCAAGAGGGGGGCGGGAGGTACGAGCAGTACTTC. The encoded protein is CASSQEGGGRYEQYF.